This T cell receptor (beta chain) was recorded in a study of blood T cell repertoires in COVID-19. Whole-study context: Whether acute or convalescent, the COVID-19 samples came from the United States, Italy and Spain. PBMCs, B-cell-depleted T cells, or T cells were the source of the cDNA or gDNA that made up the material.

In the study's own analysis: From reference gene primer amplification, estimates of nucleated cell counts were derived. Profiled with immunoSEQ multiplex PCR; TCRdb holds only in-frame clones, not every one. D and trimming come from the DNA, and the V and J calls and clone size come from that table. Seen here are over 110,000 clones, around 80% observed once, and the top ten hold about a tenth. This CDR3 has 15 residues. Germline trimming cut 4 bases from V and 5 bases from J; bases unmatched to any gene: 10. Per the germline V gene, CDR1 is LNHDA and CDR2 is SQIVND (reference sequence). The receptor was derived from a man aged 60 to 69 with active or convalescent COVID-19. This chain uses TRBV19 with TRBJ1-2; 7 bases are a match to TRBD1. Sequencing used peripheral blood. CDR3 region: CASSKGSGDSYGYTF. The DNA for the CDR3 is TGTGCCAGTAGTAAAGGGTCGGGGGACAGTTATGGCTACACCTTC.